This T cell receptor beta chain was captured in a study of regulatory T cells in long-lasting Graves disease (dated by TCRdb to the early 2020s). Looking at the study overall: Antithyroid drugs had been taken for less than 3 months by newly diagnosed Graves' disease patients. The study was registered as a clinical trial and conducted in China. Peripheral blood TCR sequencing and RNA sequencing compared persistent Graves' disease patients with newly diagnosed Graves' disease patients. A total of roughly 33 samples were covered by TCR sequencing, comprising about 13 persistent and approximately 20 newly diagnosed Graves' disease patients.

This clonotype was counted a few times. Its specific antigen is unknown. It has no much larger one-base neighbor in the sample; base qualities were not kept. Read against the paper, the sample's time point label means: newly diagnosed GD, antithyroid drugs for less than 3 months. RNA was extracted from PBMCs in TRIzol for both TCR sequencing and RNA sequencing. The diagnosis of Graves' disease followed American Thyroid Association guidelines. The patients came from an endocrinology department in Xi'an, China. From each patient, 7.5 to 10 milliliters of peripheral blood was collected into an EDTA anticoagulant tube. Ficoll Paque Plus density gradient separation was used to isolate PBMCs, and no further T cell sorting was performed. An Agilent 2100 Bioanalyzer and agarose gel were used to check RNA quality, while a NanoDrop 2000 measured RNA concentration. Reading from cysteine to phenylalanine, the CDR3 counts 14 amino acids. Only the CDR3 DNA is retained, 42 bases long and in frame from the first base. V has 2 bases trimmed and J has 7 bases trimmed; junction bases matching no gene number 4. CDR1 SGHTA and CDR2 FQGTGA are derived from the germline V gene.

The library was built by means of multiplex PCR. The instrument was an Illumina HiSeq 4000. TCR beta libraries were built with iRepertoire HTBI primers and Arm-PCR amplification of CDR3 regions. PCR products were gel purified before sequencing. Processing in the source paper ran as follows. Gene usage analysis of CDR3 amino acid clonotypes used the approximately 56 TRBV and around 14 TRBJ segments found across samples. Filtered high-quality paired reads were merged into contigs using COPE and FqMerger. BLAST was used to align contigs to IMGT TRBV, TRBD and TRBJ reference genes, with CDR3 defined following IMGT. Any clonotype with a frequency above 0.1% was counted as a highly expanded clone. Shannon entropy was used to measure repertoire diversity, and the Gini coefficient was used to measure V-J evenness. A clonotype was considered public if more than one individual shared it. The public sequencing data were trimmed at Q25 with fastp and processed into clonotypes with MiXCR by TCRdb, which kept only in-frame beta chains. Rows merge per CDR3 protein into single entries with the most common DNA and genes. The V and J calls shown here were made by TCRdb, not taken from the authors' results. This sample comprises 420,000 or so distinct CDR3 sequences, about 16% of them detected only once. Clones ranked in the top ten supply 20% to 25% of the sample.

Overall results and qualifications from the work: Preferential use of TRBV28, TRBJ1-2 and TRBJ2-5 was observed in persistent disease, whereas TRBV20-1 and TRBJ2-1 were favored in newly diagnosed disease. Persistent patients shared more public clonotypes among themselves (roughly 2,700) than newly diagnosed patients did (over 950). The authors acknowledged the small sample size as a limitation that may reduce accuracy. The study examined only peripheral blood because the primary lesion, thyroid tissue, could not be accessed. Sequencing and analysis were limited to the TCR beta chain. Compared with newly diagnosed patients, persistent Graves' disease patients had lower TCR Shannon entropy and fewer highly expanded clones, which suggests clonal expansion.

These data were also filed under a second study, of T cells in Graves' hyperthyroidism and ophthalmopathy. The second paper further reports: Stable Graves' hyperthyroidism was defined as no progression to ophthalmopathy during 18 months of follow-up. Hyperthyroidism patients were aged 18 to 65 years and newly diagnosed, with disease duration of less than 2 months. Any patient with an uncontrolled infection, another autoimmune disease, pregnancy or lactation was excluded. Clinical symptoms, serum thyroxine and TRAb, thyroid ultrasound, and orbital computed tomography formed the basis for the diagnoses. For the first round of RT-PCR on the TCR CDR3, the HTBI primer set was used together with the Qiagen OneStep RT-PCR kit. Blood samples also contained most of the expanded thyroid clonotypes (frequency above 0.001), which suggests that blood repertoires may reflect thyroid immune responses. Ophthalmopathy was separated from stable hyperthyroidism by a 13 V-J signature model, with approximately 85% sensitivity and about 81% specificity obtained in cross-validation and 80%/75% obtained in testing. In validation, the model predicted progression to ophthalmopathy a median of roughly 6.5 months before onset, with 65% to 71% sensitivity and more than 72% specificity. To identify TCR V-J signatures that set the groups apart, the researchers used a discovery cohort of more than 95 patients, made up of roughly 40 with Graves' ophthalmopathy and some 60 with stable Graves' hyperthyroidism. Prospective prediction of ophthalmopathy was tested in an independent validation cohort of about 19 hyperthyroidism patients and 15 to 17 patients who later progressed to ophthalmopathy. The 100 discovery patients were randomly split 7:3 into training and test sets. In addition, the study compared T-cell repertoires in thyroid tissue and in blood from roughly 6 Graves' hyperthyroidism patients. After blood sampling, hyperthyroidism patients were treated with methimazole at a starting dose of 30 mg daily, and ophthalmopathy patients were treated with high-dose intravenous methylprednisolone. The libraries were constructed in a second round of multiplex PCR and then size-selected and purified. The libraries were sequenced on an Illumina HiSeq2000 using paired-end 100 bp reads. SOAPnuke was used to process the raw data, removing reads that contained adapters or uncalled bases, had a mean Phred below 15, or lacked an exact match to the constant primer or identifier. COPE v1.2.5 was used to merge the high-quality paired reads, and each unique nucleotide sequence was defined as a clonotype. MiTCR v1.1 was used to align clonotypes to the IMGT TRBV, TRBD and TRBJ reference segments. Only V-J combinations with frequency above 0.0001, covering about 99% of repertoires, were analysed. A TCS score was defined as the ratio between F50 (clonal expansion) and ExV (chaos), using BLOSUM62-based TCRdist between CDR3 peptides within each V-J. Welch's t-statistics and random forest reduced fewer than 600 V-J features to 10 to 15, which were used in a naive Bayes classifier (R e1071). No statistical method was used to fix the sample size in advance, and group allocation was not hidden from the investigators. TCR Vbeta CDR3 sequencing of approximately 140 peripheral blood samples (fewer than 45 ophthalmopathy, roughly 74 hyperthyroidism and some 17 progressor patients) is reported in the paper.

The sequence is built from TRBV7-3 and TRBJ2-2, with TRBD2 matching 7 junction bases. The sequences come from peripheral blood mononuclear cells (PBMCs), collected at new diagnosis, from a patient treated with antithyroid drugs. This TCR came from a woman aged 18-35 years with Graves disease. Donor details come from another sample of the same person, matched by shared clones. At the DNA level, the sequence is TGTGCCAGCAGCTTAGCGGGAGAGGTCGGGGAGCTGTTTTTT. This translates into CASSLAGEVGELFF.